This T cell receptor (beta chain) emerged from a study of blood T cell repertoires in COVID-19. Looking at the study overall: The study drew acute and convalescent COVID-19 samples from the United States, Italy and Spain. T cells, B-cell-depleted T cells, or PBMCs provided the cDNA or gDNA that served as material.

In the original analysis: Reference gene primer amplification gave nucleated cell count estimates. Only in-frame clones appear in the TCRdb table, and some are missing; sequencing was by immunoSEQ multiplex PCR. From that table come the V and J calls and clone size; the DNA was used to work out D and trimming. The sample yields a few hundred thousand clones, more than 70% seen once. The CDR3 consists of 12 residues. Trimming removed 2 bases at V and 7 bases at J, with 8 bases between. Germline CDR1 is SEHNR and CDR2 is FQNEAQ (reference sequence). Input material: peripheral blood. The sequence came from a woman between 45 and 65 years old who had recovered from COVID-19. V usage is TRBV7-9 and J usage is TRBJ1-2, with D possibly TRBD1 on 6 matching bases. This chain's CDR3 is CASSLPGAGYTF. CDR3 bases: TGTGCCAGCAGCTTACCAGGGGCTGGCTACACCTTC.